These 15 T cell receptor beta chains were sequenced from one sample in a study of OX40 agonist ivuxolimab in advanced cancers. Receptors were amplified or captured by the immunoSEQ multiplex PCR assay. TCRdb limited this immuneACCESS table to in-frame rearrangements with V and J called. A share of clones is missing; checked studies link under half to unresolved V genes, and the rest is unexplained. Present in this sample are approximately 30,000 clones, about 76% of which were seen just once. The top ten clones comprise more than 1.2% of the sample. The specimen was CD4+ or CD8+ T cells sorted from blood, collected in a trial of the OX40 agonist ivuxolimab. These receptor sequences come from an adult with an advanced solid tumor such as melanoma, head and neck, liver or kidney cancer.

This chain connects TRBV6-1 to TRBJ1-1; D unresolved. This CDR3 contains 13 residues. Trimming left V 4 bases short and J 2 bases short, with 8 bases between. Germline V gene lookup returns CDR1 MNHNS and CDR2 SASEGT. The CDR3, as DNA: TGTGCCAGCAGTGGAACTATTAACACTGAAGCTTTCTTT. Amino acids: CASSGTINTEAFF.

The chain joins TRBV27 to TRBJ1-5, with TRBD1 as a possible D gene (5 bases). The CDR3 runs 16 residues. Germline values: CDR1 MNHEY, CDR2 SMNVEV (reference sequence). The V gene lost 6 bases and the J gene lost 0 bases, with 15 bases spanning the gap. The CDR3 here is CASSSGGRFSNQPQHF. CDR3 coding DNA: TGTGCCAGCAGCTCGGGGGGACGTTTTAGCAATCAGCCCCAGCATTTT.

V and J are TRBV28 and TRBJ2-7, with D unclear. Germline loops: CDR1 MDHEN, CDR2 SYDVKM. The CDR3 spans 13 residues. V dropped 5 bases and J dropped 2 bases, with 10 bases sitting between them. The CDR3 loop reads CASSRHGPYEQYF. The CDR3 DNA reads TGTGCCAGCAGTAGACATGGGCCCTACGAGCAGTACTTC.

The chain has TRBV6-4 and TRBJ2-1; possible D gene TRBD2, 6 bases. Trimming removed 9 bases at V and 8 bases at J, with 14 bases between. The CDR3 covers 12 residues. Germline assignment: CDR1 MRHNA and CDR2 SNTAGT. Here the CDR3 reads CARAGKRDEQFF. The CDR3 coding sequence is TGTGCCAGGGCGGGCAAGCGGGATGAGCAGTTCTTC.

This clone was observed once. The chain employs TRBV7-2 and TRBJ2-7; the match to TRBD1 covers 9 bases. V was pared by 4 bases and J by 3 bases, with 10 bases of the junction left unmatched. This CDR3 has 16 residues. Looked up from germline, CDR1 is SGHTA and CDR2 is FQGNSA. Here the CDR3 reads CASSSGAGTGRYEQYF. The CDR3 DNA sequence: TGTGCCAGCAGCTCAGGGGCTGGGACAGGGCGCTACGAGCAGTACTTC.

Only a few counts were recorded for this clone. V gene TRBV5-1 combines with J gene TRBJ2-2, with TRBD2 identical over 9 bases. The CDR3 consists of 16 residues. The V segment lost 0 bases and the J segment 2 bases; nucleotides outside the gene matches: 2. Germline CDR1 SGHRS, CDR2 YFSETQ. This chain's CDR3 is CASSLASGINTGELFF. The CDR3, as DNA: TGCGCCAGCAGCTTGGCTAGCGGGATAAACACCGGGGAGCTGTTTTTT.

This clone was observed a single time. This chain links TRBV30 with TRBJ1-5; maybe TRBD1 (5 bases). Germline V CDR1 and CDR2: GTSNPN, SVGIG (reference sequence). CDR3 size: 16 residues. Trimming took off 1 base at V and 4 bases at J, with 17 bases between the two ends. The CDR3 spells CAWSGGPGPRNQPQHF. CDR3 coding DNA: TGTGCCTGGAGTGGAGGGCCGGGACCACGAAATCAGCCCCAGCATTTT.

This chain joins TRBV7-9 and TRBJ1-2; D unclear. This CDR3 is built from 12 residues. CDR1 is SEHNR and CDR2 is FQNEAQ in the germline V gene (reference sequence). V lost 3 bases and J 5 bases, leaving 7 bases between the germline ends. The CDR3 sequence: CASSFEIYGYTF. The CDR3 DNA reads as TGTGCCAGCAGCTTCGAGATTTATGGCTACACCTTC.

The chain's CDR3 is CASSLLHSPLHF. The CDR3 DNA reads TGTGCCAGCAGTTTGTTACATTCACCCCTCCACTTT. This sequence joins TRBV27 and TRBJ1-6; D is undetermined. The ends were cut back, 3 bases at V and 8 bases at J, with 5 bases in the middle. Germline V gene sequence: CDR1 MNHEY, CDR2 SMNVEV (reference sequence). The length of the CDR3 is 12 residues.

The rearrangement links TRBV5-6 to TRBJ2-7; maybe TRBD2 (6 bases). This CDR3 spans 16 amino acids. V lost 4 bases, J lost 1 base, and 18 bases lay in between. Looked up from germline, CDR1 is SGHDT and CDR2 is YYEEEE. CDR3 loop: CASSAGTGTYSYEQYF. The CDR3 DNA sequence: TGTGCCAGCAGCGCAGGAACCGGGACTTATTCCTACGAGCAGTACTTC.

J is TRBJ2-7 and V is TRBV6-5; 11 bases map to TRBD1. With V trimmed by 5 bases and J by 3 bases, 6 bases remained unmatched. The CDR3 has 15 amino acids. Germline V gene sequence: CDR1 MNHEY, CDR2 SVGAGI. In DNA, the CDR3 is TGTGCCAGCAGTCCCGGGACAGGGGGTATCTACGAGCAGTACTTC. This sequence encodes CASSPGTGGIYEQYF.

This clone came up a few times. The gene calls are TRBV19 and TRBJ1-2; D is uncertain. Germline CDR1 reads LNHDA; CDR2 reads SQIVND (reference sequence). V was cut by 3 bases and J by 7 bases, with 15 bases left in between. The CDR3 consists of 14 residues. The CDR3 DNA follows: TGTGCCAGTAGTATGTGGCGGAGACAAGGTGGCTACACCTTC. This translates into CASSMWRRQGGYTF.

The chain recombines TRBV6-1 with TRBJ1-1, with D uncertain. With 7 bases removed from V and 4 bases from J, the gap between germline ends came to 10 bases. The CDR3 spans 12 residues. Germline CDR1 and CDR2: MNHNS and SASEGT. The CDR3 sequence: CASTRVGTEAFF. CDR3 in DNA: TGTGCCAGCACACGGGTTGGCACTGAAGCTTTCTTT.

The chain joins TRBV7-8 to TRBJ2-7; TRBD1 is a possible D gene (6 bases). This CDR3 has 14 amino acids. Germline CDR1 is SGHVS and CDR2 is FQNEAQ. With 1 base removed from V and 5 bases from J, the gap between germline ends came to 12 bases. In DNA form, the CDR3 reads TGTGCCAGCAGCTTAGTGTGGGGGCCCCACGAGCAGTACTTC. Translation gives CASSLVWGPHEQYF.

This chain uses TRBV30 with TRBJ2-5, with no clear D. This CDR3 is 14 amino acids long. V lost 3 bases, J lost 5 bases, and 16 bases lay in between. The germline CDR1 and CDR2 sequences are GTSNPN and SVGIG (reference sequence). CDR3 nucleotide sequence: TGTGCCTGGAGAGTCCCGGTGAACGGGGAGACCCAGTACTTC. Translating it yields CAWRVPVNGETQYF.